This is a list of T cell receptor beta chains from one sample in a study of Ad26.COV2.S vaccination and SARS-CoV-2 variants. Repertoires were generated with immunoSEQ multiplex PCR, while TCRdb's copy carries only in-frame clones and drops some. The data hold more than 400,000 clones, with 90% observed a single time. The source material was peripheral blood, sampled in a trial of Ad26.COV2.S vaccine versus placebo. The receptors were sampled from a person aged 18-60 years who received the Ad26.COV2.S COVID-19 vaccine or a placebo. Both conserved end residues are part of each CDR3. The order of the fields is J gene, clone size, D gene, CDR3 length, V gene, CDR3 protein, CDR3 DNA. A D gene is named only where the DNA matches it firmly. Some rows have no size entry. The others give once, few or many, or a class for an expanded clone.

j_gene: TRBJ2-2; abundance: NA; d_gene: NA; len: 11; v_gene: TRBV5-1; CDR3aa: CASSLAGELFF; CDR3nt: TGCGCCAGCAGCTTGGCCGGGGAGCTGTTTTTT
j_gene: TRBJ1-3; abundance: NA; d_gene: NA; len: 13; v_gene: TRBV10-3; CDR3aa: CASRVEAGNTIYF; CDR3nt: TGTGCAAGTAGGGTGGAGGCTGGAAACACCATATATTTT
j_gene: TRBJ2-1; abundance: NA; d_gene: NA; len: 12; v_gene: TRBV6-5; CDR3aa: CATPTPRNEQFF; CDR3nt: TGTGCCACCCCGACCCCTAGAAATGAGCAGTTCTTC
j_gene: TRBJ2-2; abundance: once; d_gene: TRBD1; len: 16; v_gene: TRBV5-1; CDR3aa: CASSAGQGANTGELFF; CDR3nt: TGCGCCAGCAGCGCAGGACAGGGCGCGAACACCGGGGAGCTGTTTTTT
j_gene: TRBJ2-1; abundance: NA; d_gene: NA; len: 16; v_gene: TRBV14; CDR3aa: CASSPRDPHIVNEQFF; CDR3nt: TGTGCCAGCAGCCCCCGGGACCCCCATATTGTCAATGAGCAGTTCTTC
j_gene: TRBJ2-1; abundance: NA; d_gene: NA; len: 15; v_gene: TRBV19; CDR3aa: CASSILGSSYNEQFF; CDR3nt: TGTGCCAGTAGTATTTTAGGGTCGTCCTACAATGAGCAGTTCTTC
j_gene: TRBJ2-7; abundance: NA; d_gene: TRBD1; len: 12; v_gene: TRBV5-1; CDR3aa: CASSLGTGTWDF; CDR3nt: TGCGCCAGCAGCTTGGGGACAGGGACGTGGGACTTC
j_gene: TRBJ1-6; abundance: once; d_gene: TRBD1; len: 16; v_gene: TRBV6-2/TRBV6-3; CDR3aa: CASSYRRQGASSPLHF; CDR3nt: TGTGCCAGCAGTTACAGAAGACAGGGGGCGAGTTCACCCCTCCACTTT
j_gene: TRBJ1-2; abundance: few; d_gene: NA; len: 13; v_gene: TRBV7-9; CDR3aa: CASRAPGIHGYTF; CDR3nt: TGTGCCAGCAGAGCCCCGGGCATCCATGGCTACACCTTC
j_gene: TRBJ2-2; abundance: NA; d_gene: TRBD1; len: 16; v_gene: TRBV7-3; CDR3aa: CASSLGQGVGTGELFF; CDR3nt: TGTGCCAGCAGCTTGGGACAGGGGGTAGGGACCGGGGAGCTGTTTTTT
j_gene: TRBJ2-7; abundance: NA; d_gene: NA; len: 16; v_gene: TRBV11-2; CDR3aa: CASSLDITAVSYEQYF; CDR3nt: TGTGCCAGCAGCTTAGATATAACCGCGGTGTCCTACGAGCAGTACTTC
j_gene: TRBJ2-2; abundance: NA; d_gene: NA; len: 15; v_gene: TRBV11-3; CDR3aa: CASSPGTANTGELFF; CDR3nt: TGTGCCAGCAGCCCCGGAACAGCGAACACCGGGGAGCTGTTTTTT